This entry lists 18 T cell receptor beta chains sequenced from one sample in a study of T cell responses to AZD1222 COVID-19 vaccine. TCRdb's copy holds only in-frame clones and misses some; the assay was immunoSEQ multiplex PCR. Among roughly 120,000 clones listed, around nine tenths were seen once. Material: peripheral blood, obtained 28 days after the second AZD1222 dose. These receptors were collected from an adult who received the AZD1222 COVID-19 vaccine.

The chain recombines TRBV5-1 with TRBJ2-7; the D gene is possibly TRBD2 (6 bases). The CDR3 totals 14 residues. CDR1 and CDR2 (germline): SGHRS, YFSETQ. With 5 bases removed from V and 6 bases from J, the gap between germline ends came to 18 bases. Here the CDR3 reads CASSSGTGRSEQYF. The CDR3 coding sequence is TGCGCCAGCAGTTCAGGGACTGGCCGCTCCGAGCAGTACTTC.

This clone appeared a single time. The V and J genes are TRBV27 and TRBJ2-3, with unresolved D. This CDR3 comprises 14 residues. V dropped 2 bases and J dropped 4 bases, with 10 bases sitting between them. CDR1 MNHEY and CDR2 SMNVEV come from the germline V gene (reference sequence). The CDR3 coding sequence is TGTGCCAGCAGTTTAAGTCCAAGGGCAGATACGCAGTATTTT. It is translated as CASSLSPRADTQYF.

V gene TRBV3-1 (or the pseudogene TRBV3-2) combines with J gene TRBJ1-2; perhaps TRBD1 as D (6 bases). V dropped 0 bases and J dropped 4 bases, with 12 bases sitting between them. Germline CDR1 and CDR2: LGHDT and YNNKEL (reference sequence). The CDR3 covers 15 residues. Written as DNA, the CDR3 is TGTGCCAGCAGCCAAGACGACAGGCGCATCTATGGCTACACCTTC. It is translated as CASSQDDRRIYGYTF.

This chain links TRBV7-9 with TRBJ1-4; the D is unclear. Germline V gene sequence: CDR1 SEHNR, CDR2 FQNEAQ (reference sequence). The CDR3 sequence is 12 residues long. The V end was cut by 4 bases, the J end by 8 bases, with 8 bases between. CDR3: CASSSSEEKLFF. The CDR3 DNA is TGTGCCAGCAGCTCCTCGGAGGAAAAACTGTTTTTT.

CDR3 region: CASSLEGGSNEKLFF. CDR3 nucleotides: TGCGCCAGCAGCTTGGAGGGGGGTTCTAATGAAAAACTGTTTTTT. The chain uses TRBV5-1 and TRBJ1-4; TRBD1 might be the D (6 bases). The CDR3 consists of 15 residues. V lost 0 bases and J lost 3, with 9 bases in between. Germline values: CDR1 SGHRS, CDR2 YFSETQ.

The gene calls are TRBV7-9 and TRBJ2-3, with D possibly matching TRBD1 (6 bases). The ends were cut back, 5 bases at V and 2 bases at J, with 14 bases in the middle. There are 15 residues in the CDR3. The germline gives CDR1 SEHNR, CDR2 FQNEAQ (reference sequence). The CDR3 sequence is CASSAAGAYTDTQYF. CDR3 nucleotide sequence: TGTGCCAGCAGCGCGGCAGGGGCCTACACAGATACGCAGTATTTT.

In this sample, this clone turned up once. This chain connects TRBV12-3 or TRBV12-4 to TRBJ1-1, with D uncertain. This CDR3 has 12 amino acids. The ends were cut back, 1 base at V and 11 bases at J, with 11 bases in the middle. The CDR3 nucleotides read TGTGCCAGCAGTTTAGGGTGGGAGTGGGCTTTCTTT. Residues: CASSLGWEWAFF.

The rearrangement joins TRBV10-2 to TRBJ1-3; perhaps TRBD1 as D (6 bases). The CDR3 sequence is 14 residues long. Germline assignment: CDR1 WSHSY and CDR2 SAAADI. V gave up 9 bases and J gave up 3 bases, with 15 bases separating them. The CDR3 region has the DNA TGCGCCAGTTCGCGGGGGCAAGATGGAAACACCATATATTTT. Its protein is CASSRGQDGNTIYF.

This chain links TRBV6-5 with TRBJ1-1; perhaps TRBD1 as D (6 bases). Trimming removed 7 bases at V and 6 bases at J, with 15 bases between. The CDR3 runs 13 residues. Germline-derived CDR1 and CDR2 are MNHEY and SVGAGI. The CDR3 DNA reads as TGTGCCAGCATCAACTGGGGGGCGGCTGAAGCTTTCTTT. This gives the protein CASINWGAAEAFF.

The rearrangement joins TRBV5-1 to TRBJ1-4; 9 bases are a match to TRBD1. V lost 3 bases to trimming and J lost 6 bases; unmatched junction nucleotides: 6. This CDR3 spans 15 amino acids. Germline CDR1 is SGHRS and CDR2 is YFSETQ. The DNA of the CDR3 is TGCGCCAGCAGCTATAGGACAGGGGTGGATGAAAAACTGTTTTTT. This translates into CASSYRTGVDEKLFF.

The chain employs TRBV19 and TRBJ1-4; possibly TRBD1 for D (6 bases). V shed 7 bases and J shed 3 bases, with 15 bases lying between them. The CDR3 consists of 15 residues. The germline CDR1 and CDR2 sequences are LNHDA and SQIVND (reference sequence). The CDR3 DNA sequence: TGTGCCAGTAACTTAGGGGGGGCGGCTAATGAAAAACTGTTTTTT. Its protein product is CASNLGGAANEKLFF.

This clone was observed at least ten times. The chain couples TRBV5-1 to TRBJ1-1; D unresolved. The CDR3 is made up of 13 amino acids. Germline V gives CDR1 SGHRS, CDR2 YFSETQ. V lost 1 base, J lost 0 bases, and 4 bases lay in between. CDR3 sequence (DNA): TGCGCCAGCAGCTTGATACTGAACACTGAAGCTTTCTTT. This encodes CASSLILNTEAFF. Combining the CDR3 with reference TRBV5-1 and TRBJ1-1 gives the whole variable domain KAGVTQTPRYLIKTRGQQVTLSCSPISGHRSVSWYQQTPGQGLQFLFEYFSETQRNKGNFPGRFSGRQFSNSRSEMNVSTLELGDSALYLCASSLILNTEAFFGQGTRLTVV.

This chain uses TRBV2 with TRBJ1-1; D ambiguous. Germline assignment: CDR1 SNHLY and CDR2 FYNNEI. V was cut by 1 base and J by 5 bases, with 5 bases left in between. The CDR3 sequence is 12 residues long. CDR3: CASSEVGTEAFF. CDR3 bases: TGTGCCAGCAGTGAAGTGGGGACTGAAGCTTTCTTT.

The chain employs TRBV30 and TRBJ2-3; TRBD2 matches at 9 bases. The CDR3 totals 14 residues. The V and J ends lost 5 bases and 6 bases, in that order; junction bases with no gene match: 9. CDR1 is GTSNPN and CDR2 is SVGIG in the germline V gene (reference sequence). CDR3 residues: CAWGSGSGLDTQYF. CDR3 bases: TGTGCCTGGGGTAGCGGGAGCGGTCTGGATACGCAGTATTTT.

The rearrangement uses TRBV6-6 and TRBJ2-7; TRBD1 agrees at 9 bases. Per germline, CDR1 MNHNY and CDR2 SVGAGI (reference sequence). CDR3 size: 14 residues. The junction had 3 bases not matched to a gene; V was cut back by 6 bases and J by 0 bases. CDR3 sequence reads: CASREGQGSYEQYF. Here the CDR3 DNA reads TGTGCCAGCAGAGAGGGACAGGGCTCCTACGAGCAGTACTTC.

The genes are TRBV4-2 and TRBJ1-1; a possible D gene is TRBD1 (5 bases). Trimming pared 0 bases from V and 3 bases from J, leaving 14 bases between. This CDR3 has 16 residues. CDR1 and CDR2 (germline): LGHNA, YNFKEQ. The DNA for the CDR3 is TGTGCCAGCAGCCAAGATCGAATAGGGACGGACACTGAAGCTTTCTTT. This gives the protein CASSQDRIGTDTEAFF.

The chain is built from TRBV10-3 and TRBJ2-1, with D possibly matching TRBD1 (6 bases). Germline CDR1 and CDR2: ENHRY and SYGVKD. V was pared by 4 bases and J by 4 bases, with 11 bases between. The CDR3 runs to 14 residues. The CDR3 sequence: CAISGAGDYNEQFF. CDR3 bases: TGTGCCATCAGTGGGGCAGGGGATTACAATGAGCAGTTCTTC.

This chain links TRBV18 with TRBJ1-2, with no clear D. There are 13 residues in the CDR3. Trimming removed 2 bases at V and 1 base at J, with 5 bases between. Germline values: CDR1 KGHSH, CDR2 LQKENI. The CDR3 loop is CASSPGNNYGYTF. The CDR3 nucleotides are TGTGCCAGCTCACCAGGGAATAACTATGGCTACACCTTC.